This T cell receptor (beta chain) was profiled in a study of blood T cell repertoires in COVID-19. Data came from immunoSEQ multiplex PCR; TCRdb stores just in-frame clones and leaves some out. Here the sample spans approximately 130,000 clones, approximately 83% being singletons. This clone appeared a few times. The germline gives CDR1 SGHNT, CDR2 YYREEE (reference sequence). V lost 0 bases, J lost 2 bases, and 11 bases lay in between. The length of the CDR3 is 15 residues. The chain employs TRBV5-4 and TRBJ2-5, with a possible D match to TRBD2 (6 bases). The sequenced sample was peripheral blood. This sequence originates from a woman in her forties or fifties who had recovered from COVID-19. The CDR3 nucleotides are TGTGCCAGCAGCTTGGGAATAGCGGAACAAGAGACCCAGTACTTC. This translates into CASSLGIAEQETQYF.